Below are 28 T cell receptor beta chains sequenced from a single sample in a study of blood T cell repertoires in COVID-19. Repertoires were generated with immunoSEQ multiplex PCR, while TCRdb's copy carries only in-frame clones and drops some. The table records over 150,000 clones, 65% to 85% of them present only once. The specimen sequenced was PBMCs or T cells enriched from blood (not recorded which). These receptors came from a man aged 35 to 55 who had recovered from COVID-19.

The V call is TRBV6-2 or TRBV6-3, the J call TRBJ1-5; D gene uncertain. The CDR3 has 14 residues. Trimming removed 3 bases from V and 6 bases from J, with 12 bases in between. From germline, CDR1 is MNHEY and CDR2 SVGEGT. Here the CDR3 reads CASSYTYVGQPQHF. The CDR3 DNA sequence: TGTGCCAGCAGTTATACGTATGTCGGTCAGCCCCAGCATTTT.

This chain links TRBV28 with TRBJ1-1; tentative D call: TRBD1 (6 bases). From germline, CDR1 is MDHEN and CDR2 SYDVKM. CDR3 length equals 13 residues. Deletions cut 3 bases from V and 11 bases from J, with 16 bases between. CDR3 nucleotide sequence: TGTGCCAGCAGTTTCGTCTTGTCAGGGGACGCTTTCTTT. Protein product: CASSFVLSGDAFF.

The J gene is TRBJ2-1, the V gene TRBV6-5, with 11 positions matching TRBD2. The CDR3 is made up of 15 amino acids. Trimming cost V 5 bases and J 4 bases; bases outside gene matches: 4. Germline loops: CDR1 MNHEY, CDR2 SVGAGI. The CDR3 spells CASSMLAGGYNEQFF. The CDR3 nucleotides are TGTGCCAGCAGTATGCTAGCGGGGGGATACAATGAGCAGTTCTTC.

The chain joins TRBV6-1 to TRBJ1-6; TRBD1 might be the D (5 bases). From germline, CDR1 is MNHNS and CDR2 SASEGT. Trimming left V 3 bases short and J 6 bases short, with 9 bases between. The CDR3 loop spans 14 amino acids. CDR3 region: CASSDRDRNSPLHF. CDR3 DNA sequence: TGTGCCAGCAGTGACAGGGATCGTAATTCACCCCTCCACTTT.

V usage is TRBV28 and J usage is TRBJ1-3, with a tentative D call TRBD1 (5 bases). Per the germline V gene, CDR1 is MDHEN and CDR2 is SYDVKM. The CDR3 is 14 residues long. V was pared by 8 bases and J by 0 bases, with 11 bases between. CDR3 sequence reads: CASLDSLSGNTIYF. CDR3 DNA sequence: TGTGCCAGCCTCGACAGCCTCTCTGGAAACACCATATATTTT. Using reference TRBV28 and TRBJ1-3 for the parts outside the CDR3, the full variable domain is DVKVTQSSRYLVKRTGEKVFLECVQDMDHENMFWYRQDPGLGLRLIYFSYDVKMKEKGDIPEGYSVSREKKERFSLILESASTNQTSMYLCASLDSLSGNTIYFGEGSWLTVV.

J is TRBJ2-1 and V is TRBV5-4, with 10 bases matching TRBD2. V lost 10 bases to trimming and J lost 8 bases; unmatched junction nucleotides: 12. In germline, CDR1 is SGHNT, CDR2 YYREEE (reference sequence). CDR3 size: 14 residues. The CDR3 sequence is CAGRKPGTSDEQFF. Written as DNA, the CDR3 is TGTGCCGGCCGTAAGCCCGGGACTAGCGATGAGCAGTTCTTC. Full variable domain (rest looked up from reference TRBV5-4 and TRBJ2-1): ETGVTQSPTHLIKTRGQQVTLRCSSQSGHNTVSWYQQALGQGPQFIFQYYREEENGRGNFPPRFSGLQFPNYSSELNVNALELDDSALYLCAGRKPGTSDEQFFGPGTRLTVL.

The rearrangement uses TRBV10-1 and TRBJ1-2; D gene unclear. CDR1 is WNHNN and CDR2 is SYGVQD in the germline V gene (reference sequence). This CDR3 region has 14 residues. Trimming shortened V by 5 bases and J by 4 bases, and 14 bases separated the two germline ends. The CDR3 DNA sequence: TGCGCCAGCAGTCCGGGAAGAAAGCCCTATGGCTACACCTTC. This encodes CASSPGRKPYGYTF.

The CDR3, as DNA: TGCGCCAGCAGCCCCTCCGAAGGAGTTTCAGAAAAACTGTTTTTT. This sequence encodes CASSPSEGVSEKLFF. V usage is TRBV4-1 and J usage is TRBJ1-4; D is ambiguous. Germline V gene sequence: CDR1 MGHRA, CDR2 YSYEKL. The CDR3 has 15 residues. V lost 4 bases and J 8 bases, leaving 17 bases between the germline ends.

As concerns this clone: Other DNA variants within this sample encode the same CDR3. The rearrangement uses TRBV19 and TRBJ1-5, with D uncertain. V dropped 5 bases and J dropped 5 bases, with 10 bases sitting between them. The CDR3 is made up of 13 amino acids. Germline V gives CDR1 LNHDA, CDR2 SQIVND (reference sequence). The CDR3 region is CASSPRGDQPQHF. The CDR3 bases are TGTGCCAGTAGTCCGCGGGGTGATCAGCCCCAGCATTTT.

The rearrangement links TRBV5-6 to TRBJ1-2, with TRBD1 matching over 7 bases. V lost 4 bases and J lost 4; bases outside the gene matches: 7. Germline V gives CDR1 SGHDT, CDR2 YYEEEE. The CDR3 sequence is 14 residues long. The CDR3 region has the DNA TGTGCCAGCAGCGGAGACAGGGAGATCTATGGCTACACCTTC. Translated: CASSGDREIYGYTF.

The chain carries TRBV7-3 and TRBJ2-7, with 7 bases lining up with TRBD1. V shed 5 bases, J shed 6 bases, and the junction held 7 bases outside the gene matches. Germline-derived CDR1 and CDR2 are SGHTA and FQGTGA. The CDR3 length is 13 residues. CDR3 in DNA: TGTGCCAGCAGCCAGAACAGGGGCGGCGAGCAGTACTTC. Amino acid sequence: CASSQNRGGEQYF.

In nucleotides, the CDR3 is TGTGCCATCAGGGCGGAGGTAGCGGGGGCGGAAGGCAAGCAGTTCTTC. Protein: CAIRAEVAGAEGKQFF. The chain recombines TRBV10-3 with TRBJ2-1, with 9 bases lining up with TRBD2. With V trimmed by 6 bases and J by 11 bases, 17 bases remained unmatched. The CDR3 has 16 residues. Germline V gene lookup returns CDR1 ENHRY and CDR2 SYGVKD.

This clone has just a few counts. This chain connects TRBV6-1 to TRBJ1-2; a possible D gene is TRBD1 (5 bases). Looked up from germline, CDR1 is MNHNS and CDR2 is SASEGT. The CDR3 consists of 14 residues. Trimming took off 1 base at V and 7 bases at J, with 13 bases between the two ends. CDR3 residues: CASSEGGDWIGYTF. CDR3 nucleotide sequence: TGTGCCAGCAGTGAAGGGGGCGACTGGATTGGCTACACCTTC.

The chain couples TRBV19 to TRBJ2-6; TRBD1 matches at 11 bases. Germline CDR1 and CDR2: LNHDA and SQIVND (reference sequence). Trimming took 8 bases from V and 1 from J; bases not matched to a gene: 4. The CDR3 sequence is 16 residues long. CDR3 amino acids: CASGDRGTSGANVLTF. DNA of the CDR3: TGTGCCAGTGGGGACAGGGGGACTTCTGGGGCCAACGTCCTGACTTTC.

The chain employs TRBV4-1 and TRBJ1-2; D gene ambiguous. Germline V CDR1 and CDR2: MGHRA, YSYEKL. The V end was cut by 4 bases, the J end by 5 bases, with 17 bases between. The CDR3 length is 15 residues. The CDR3 spells CASSPSHGGRYGYTF. The CDR3, as DNA: TGCGCCAGCAGCCCATCACACGGAGGACGGTATGGCTACACCTTC.

The V and J genes are TRBV7-6 and TRBJ2-1; no clear D gene. Germline loops: CDR1 SGHVS, CDR2 FNYEAQ. V lost 0 bases to trimming and J lost 5 bases, with 11 bases between them. This CDR3 has 15 residues. The CDR3 DNA is TGTGCCAGCAGCTTAGCCCAGATGATTCACAATGAGCAGTTCTTC. Its protein is CASSLAQMIHNEQFF.

This clone has only a few counts. The V gene is TRBV5-4, the J gene TRBJ2-7; TRBD1 matches at 7 bases. V was clipped by 5 bases and J by 5 bases; unmatched bases: 10. The CDR3 runs 14 residues. Germline V gene lookup returns CDR1 SGHNT and CDR2 YYREEE (reference sequence). In DNA, the CDR3 is TGTGCCAGCAGACCAGACAGGGCTAGCAACGAGCAGTACTTC. Its protein is CASRPDRASNEQYF.

The chain links TRBV4-1 to TRBJ1-1, with D possibly TRBD1 on 6 matching bases. The CDR3 contains 15 residues. The germline V gene encodes CDR1 MGHRA and CDR2 YSYEKL. V was cut by 3 bases and J by 4 bases, with 15 bases left in between. The CDR3 DNA reads TGCGCCAGCAGCCACCTTAGGGGGAAGCGCACTGAAGCTTTCTTT. Translating it yields CASSHLRGKRTEAFF.

The chain links TRBV7-9 to TRBJ2-2; D gene ambiguous. The CDR3 consists of 13 residues. The germline gives CDR1 SEHNR, CDR2 FQNEAQ (reference sequence). V shed 2 bases and J shed 4 bases, with 5 bases lying between them. CDR3 amino acids: CASSLRVTGELFF. For the CDR3, the DNA is TGTGCCAGCAGCTTACGGGTCACCGGGGAGCTGTTTTTT. Looking up the rest from reference TRBV7-9 and TRBJ2-2 gives the full variable domain: DTGVSQNPRHKITKRGQNVTFRCDPISEHNRLYWYRQTLGQGPEFLTYFQNEAQLEKSRLLSDRFSAERPKGSFSTLEIQRTEQGDSAMYLCASSLRVTGELFFGEGSRLTVL.

The CDR3 nucleotides are TGTGCCAGCAGGCAACAGGGGGTTGGCAGCACTGAAGCTTTCTTT. It encodes CASRQQGVGSTEAFF. The rearrangement links TRBV6-4 to TRBJ1-1; TRBD1 matches 8 bases. The CDR3 is made up of 15 amino acids. Trimming cost V 6 bases and J 4 bases; bases outside gene matches: 10. The germline gives CDR1 MRHNA, CDR2 SNTAGT.

The chain links TRBV7-2 to TRBJ1-1; the match to TRBD1 covers 8 bases. Germline trimming cut 5 bases from V and 4 bases from J; bases unmatched to any gene: 15. Germline CDR1 reads SGHTA; CDR2 reads FQGNSA. The CDR3 contains 17 residues. The CDR3 spells CASSPIYRTGSVTEAFF. DNA for the CDR3: TGTGCCAGCAGCCCTATTTATAGGACAGGGAGCGTCACTGAAGCTTTCTTT. Full variable domain (remainder filled in from reference TRBV7-2 and TRBJ1-1): GAGVSQSPSNKVTEKGKDVELRCDPISGHTALYWYRQSLGQGLEFLIYFQGNSAPDKSGLPSDRFSAERTGGSVSTLTIQRTQQEDSAVYLCASSPIYRTGSVTEAFFGQGTRLTVV.

V gene TRBV27 combines with J gene TRBJ1-2; TRBD1 matches at 11 bases. The CDR3 loop spans 13 amino acids. The trim removed 6 bases at V and 6 bases at J, leaving 3 bases unmatched. Germline V CDR1 and CDR2: MNHEY, SMNVEV (reference sequence). CDR3 protein: CASRRTGGNGYTF. CDR3 coding DNA: TGTGCCAGCAGGCGGACAGGGGGCAATGGCTACACCTTC.

This sequence joins TRBV7-2 and TRBJ2-5, with a possible D match to TRBD2 (7 bases). CDR1 is SGHTA, CDR2 FQGNSA, per germline. CDR3 size: 17 residues. V lost 5 bases to trimming and J lost 5 bases, with 24 bases between them. CDR3 in amino acids: CASSPGSGRGRWETQYF. In nucleotides, the CDR3 is TGTGCCAGCAGCCCAGGGAGTGGGAGGGGGAGGTGGGAGACCCAGTACTTC.

The rearrangement uses TRBV7-9 and TRBJ2-7; the D gene is possibly TRBD1 (6 bases). CDR3 length equals 12 residues. Looked up from germline, CDR1 is SEHNR and CDR2 is FQNEAQ (reference sequence). V was trimmed by 5 bases and J by 6 bases, leaving 11 bases between them. The CDR3 loop is CASSAQGGEQYF. The DNA for the CDR3 is TGTGCCAGCAGCGCACAGGGTGGCGAGCAGTACTTC.

V is TRBV19 and J is TRBJ2-1; TRBD1 matches 8 bases. The V gene's germline CDR1 is LNHDA and CDR2 SQIVND (reference sequence). With V trimmed by 2 bases and J by 7 bases, 1 base remained unmatched. CDR3 length equals 13 residues. As DNA, the CDR3 is TGTGCCAGTAGTATATGGACAGGGAATGAGCAGTTCTTC. This translates into CASSIWTGNEQFF.

The chain uses TRBV5-4 and TRBJ1-6; weak D call: TRBD1 (6 bases). Per germline, CDR1 SGHNT and CDR2 YYREEE (reference sequence). The CDR3 totals 15 residues. Trimming took off 0 bases at V and 5 bases at J, with 9 bases between the two ends. In DNA form, the CDR3 reads TGTGCCAGCAGCTTGGAGGCAGGGGATAATTCACCCCTCCACTTT. It encodes CASSLEAGDNSPLHF.

This clone appeared once. The rearrangement uses TRBV5-1 and TRBJ1-1, with 7 nucleotides matching TRBD1. Germline CDR1 is SGHRS and CDR2 is YFSETQ. The CDR3 runs 13 residues. J gave up 1 base and V 9 bases, and 6 bases lay outside the gene matches. DNA for the CDR3: TGCGCCACCTCGGACAGGCAGAACACTGAAGCTTTCTTT. Protein product: CATSDRQNTEAFF. The whole variable domain, filled in from reference TRBV5-1 and TRBJ1-1, reads KAGVTQTPRYLIKTRGQQVTLSCSPISGHRSVSWYQQTPGQGLQFLFEYFSETQRNKGNFPGRFSGRQFSNSRSEMNVSTLELGDSALYLCATSDRQNTEAFFGQGTRLTVV.

The rearrangement joins TRBV5-4 to TRBJ2-3, with 8 bases identical to TRBD2. The V gene end was trimmed by 4 bases and the J gene end by 2 bases; junction bases not matched to a gene: 9. This CDR3 has 16 amino acids. In germline, CDR1 is SGHNT, CDR2 YYREEE (reference sequence). Here the CDR3 DNA reads TGTGCCAGCAGCCCCGCGGGGGGCGCGAACACAGATACGCAGTATTTT. This gives the protein CASSPAGGANTDTQYF.